These 26 T cell receptor beta chains were sequenced from one sample in a study of beta chain features in type 1 diabetes. Reverse transcription of all isolated RNA meant that expressed TCRB transcripts were sequenced. Sequencing used immunoSEQ multiplex PCR; TCRdb keeps in-frame clones, though not all of them. The sample has about 15,000 clones; approximately 45% are singletons. The sequenced sample was stem cell memory CD4+ T cells from blood. The source is a woman in her forties in good health.

A single count supports this clone. The chain employs TRBV6-6 and TRBJ1-2; D is possibly TRBD1 (6 bases). The V end was cut by 5 bases, the J end by 8 bases, with 21 bases between. Germline V gene data show CDR1 as MNHNY and CDR2 as SVGAGI (reference sequence). CDR3 size: 15 residues. The CDR3 region has the DNA TGTGCCAGCAGTGTTAGGGGGTCCGCAAGTTACGGCTACACCTTC. It yields the protein CASSVRGSASYGYTF.

The J gene is TRBJ2-5, the V gene TRBV5-1; 13 bases fit TRBD2. Germline V lookup: CDR1 SGHRS, CDR2 YFSETQ. This CDR3 spans 16 amino acids. J lost 4 bases, V lost 5 bases, and 8 bases had no gene match. CDR3 sequence reads: CASSLTGTSGVETQYF. The CDR3 DNA reads TGCGCCAGCAGTTTAACCGGGACTAGCGGGGTAGAGACCCAGTACTTC. Full variable domain (missing parts from reference TRBV5-1 and TRBJ2-5): KAGVTQTPRYLIKTRGQQVTLSCSPISGHRSVSWYQQTPGQGLQFLFEYFSETQRNKGNFPGRFSGRQFSNSRSEMNVSTLELGDSALYLCASSLTGTSGVETQYFGPGTRLLVL.

This clone was counted only a few times. The genes are TRBV7-2 and TRBJ2-1; 12 nucleotides line up with TRBD2. After removal of 5 bases from V and 7 bases from J, the junction contained 3 bases not matched to a gene. This CDR3 has 14 amino acids. Germline CDR1 reads SGHTA; CDR2 reads FQGNSA. The CDR3: CASSVTSGGNEQFF. CDR3 sequence (DNA): TGTGCCAGCAGCGTTACTAGCGGGGGGAATGAGCAGTTCTTC.

This clone was seen a few times. The gene calls are TRBV2 and TRBJ1-6; tentatively, D is TRBD1 (5 bases). The V end was cut by 8 bases, the J end by 9 bases, with 17 bases between. Germline values: CDR1 SNHLY, CDR2 FYNNEI. This CDR3 is 14 amino acids long. The CDR3 reads CASSPPGGGSPLHF. The CDR3 coding sequence is TGTGCCAGCTCACCCCCCGGGGGAGGTTCACCCCTCCACTTT.

The chain carries TRBV2 and TRBJ2-1; the match to TRBD1 covers 9 bases. Germline CDR1 and CDR2: SNHLY and FYNNEI. The CDR3 contains 16 residues. V lost 3 bases, J lost 8 bases, and 11 bases stayed unmatched. CDR3 residues: CASSDAGWTGVHEQFF. The CDR3 nucleotides read TGTGCCAGCAGTGACGCGGGTTGGACAGGGGTCCATGAGCAGTTCTTC.

The rearrangement uses TRBV19 and TRBJ2-2, with a possible D match to TRBD1 (6 bases). The germline V and J ends were trimmed by 5 bases and 1 base, with 11 bases remaining between them. Germline loops: CDR1 LNHDA, CDR2 SQIVND (reference sequence). There are 15 residues in the CDR3. CDR3 coding DNA: TGTGCCAGTAGTTTCGGACAGAAGAACACCGGGGAGCTGTTTTTT. Translation gives CASSFGQKNTGELFF.

This clone was seen only a few times. The chain has TRBV5-4 and TRBJ2-5, with D tentatively TRBD1 (6 bases). The CDR3 length is 12 residues. Germline V gives CDR1 SGHNT, CDR2 YYREEE (reference sequence). With 5 bases removed from V and 2 bases from J, the gap between germline ends came to 7 bases. Here the CDR3 reads CASSRGQETQYF. CDR3 bases: TGTGCCAGCAGTAGGGGGCAAGAGACCCAGTACTTC.

The rearrangement uses TRBV5-4 and TRBJ2-3; TRBD2 matches at 9 bases. CDR3 size: 16 residues. The germline V gene encodes CDR1 SGHNT and CDR2 YYREEE (reference sequence). The V and J ends lost 2 bases and 5 bases, in that order; junction bases with no gene match: 9. CDR3 coding DNA: TGTGCCAGCAGCTTCCTCAGCGGGGGGCCCCTAGATACGCAGTATTTT. It translates to CASSFLSGGPLDTQYF.

J is TRBJ2-3 and V is TRBV13; 9 bases fit TRBD1. Losses at the gene ends were 4 bases for V and 6 bases for J; bases not matched to a gene: 8. Germline CDR1 reads PRHDT; CDR2 reads FYEKMQ (reference sequence). The CDR3 length is 15 residues. The CDR3 DNA is TGTGCCAGCAGCTATCCCGGGACAGGGAGGGATACGCAGTATTTT. Translated: CASSYPGTGRDTQYF.

This clone came up once. The chain recombines TRBV6-6 with TRBJ1-2, with D unresolved. CDR3 length: 13 amino acids. The germline CDR1 and CDR2 sequences are MNHNY and SVGAGI (reference sequence). The V and J ends lost 11 bases and 4 bases respectively, with 17 bases between them. DNA for the CDR3: TGTGCCGGATCCCCCTCAGGAGGCTATGGCTACACCTTC. Its translation is CAGSPSGGYGYTF.

This clone is termed medium-sized. The CDR3 nucleotides read TGTGCCAGCAGCCGGGTCGGTCGGGGGGGCCACGAGCAGTACTTC. It is translated as CASSRVGRGGHEQYF. The chain recombines TRBV7-2 with TRBJ2-7, with 8 bases that match TRBD2. J was trimmed by 5 bases and V by 5 bases; bases with no gene match: 11. CDR1 and CDR2 from the germline V gene are SGHTA and FQGNSA. This CDR3 region has 15 residues.

J is TRBJ2-3 and V is TRBV11-3; 8 bases map to TRBD1. V gave up 0 bases and J gave up 2 bases; unmatched junction bases: 4. The CDR3 runs to 16 residues. From germline, CDR1 is SGHNT and CDR2 YENEEA. The CDR3 here is CASSLDWTGTTDTQYF. CDR3 sequence (DNA): TGTGCCAGCAGCTTAGACTGGACAGGGACCACAGATACGCAGTATTTT.

The chain carries TRBV11-2 and TRBJ2-2, with 8 bases lining up with TRBD1. Germline V gene sequence: CDR1 SGHAT, CDR2 FQNNGV. This CDR3 comprises 15 residues. The V gene end was trimmed by 2 bases and the J gene end by 4 bases; junction bases not matched to a gene: 3. This CDR3 is CASSLQGAGTGELFF. As DNA, the CDR3 is TGTGCCAGCAGCTTACAGGGGGCGGGCACCGGGGAGCTGTTTTTT.

This clone was seen only a few times. The chain couples TRBV18 to TRBJ1-5; a possible D gene is TRBD1 (5 bases). This CDR3 is 16 amino acids long. Germline values: CDR1 KGHSH, CDR2 LQKENI. V was pared by 4 bases and J by 7 bases, with 20 bases between. CDR3 DNA sequence: TGTGCCAGCTCACGTTTGGACATCTCGGAGGGCCAGCCCCAGCATTTT. Translation: CASSRLDISEGQPQHF.

This clone rates as medium-sized. In DNA form, the CDR3 reads TGTGCCAGCAGCTTACCCCCCGGGAGGGGGCTCCAAGAGACCCAGTACTTC. Amino acids: CASSLPPGRGLQETQYF. The rearrangement uses TRBV13 and TRBJ2-5; D is perhaps TRBD2 (8 bases). V was shortened by 2 bases and J by 1 base, with 17 bases between the two germline ends. CDR3 length: 17 residues. Germline CDR1 and CDR2: PRHDT and FYEKMQ (reference sequence).

The chain has TRBV7-2 and TRBJ1-4; possible D gene TRBD1, 6 bases. The CDR3 contains 15 residues. Trimming took off 4 bases at V and 5 bases at J, with 14 bases between the two ends. The V gene's germline CDR1 is SGHTA and CDR2 FQGNSA. CDR3 sequence (DNA): TGTGCCAGCAGCTGGTTGGGGGCAGGGAATGAAAAACTGTTTTTT. It yields the protein CASSWLGAGNEKLFF.

This chain connects TRBV25-1 to TRBJ2-7; 7 nucleotides line up with TRBD2. The germline V gene encodes CDR1 MGHDK and CDR2 SYGVNS. This CDR3 is built from 14 residues. The V and J ends lost 1 base and 4 bases, in that order; junction bases with no gene match: 4. The CDR3 protein is CASSEFGGLYEQYF. The CDR3 DNA reads as TGTGCCAGCAGTGAATTCGGGGGGTTGTACGAGCAGTACTTC.

In nucleotides, the CDR3 is TGTGCCAGCAGTGAGGGCTTCGGGGTTACCTACAATGAGCAGTTCTTC. Amino acids: CASSEGFGVTYNEQFF. V and J are TRBV6-4 and TRBJ2-1; a possible D gene is TRBD2 (5 bases). With 3 bases removed from V and 2 bases from J, the gap between germline ends came to 14 bases. CDR1 is MRHNA and CDR2 is SNTAGT in the germline V gene. The CDR3 sequence is 16 residues long.

The chain combines TRBV6-6 with TRBJ1-2; 9 bases match TRBD1. The junction had 8 bases not matched to a gene; V was cut back by 2 bases and J by 7 bases. The CDR3 is 15 amino acids. CDR1 MNHNY and CDR2 SVGAGI come from the germline V gene (reference sequence). CDR3 protein: CASSYVTGGAAGYTF. In nucleotides, the CDR3 is TGTGCCAGCAGTTACGTTACAGGGGGCGCGGCTGGCTACACCTTC.

V usage is TRBV10-3 and J usage is TRBJ1-1; no clear D gene. The CDR3 is 14 residues long. The germline gives CDR1 ENHRY, CDR2 SYGVKD. V lost 4 bases, J lost 2 bases, and 11 bases lay in between. In DNA, the CDR3 is TGTGCCATCAGTGTTCCCGGGAGAAACACTGAAGCTTTCTTT. Translating gives CAISVPGRNTEAFF.

This clone was seen more than once but under ten times. The chain has TRBV6-6 and TRBJ2-7; D might be TRBD1 (5 bases). Germline CDR1 MNHNY, CDR2 SVGAGI (reference sequence). CDR3 length: 14 residues. Trimming removed 0 bases at V and 6 bases at J, with 12 bases between. The CDR3 DNA is TGTGCCAGCAGTTACTCTCGACAGTTCGTCGAGCAGTACTTC. This gives the protein CASSYSRQFVEQYF.

This clone is deemed medium-sized. The genes are TRBV14 and TRBJ2-2; D gene ambiguous. The length of the CDR3 is 12 residues. V was pared by 1 base and J by 13 bases, with 10 bases between. Germline V CDR1 and CDR2: SGHDN, FVKESK. The CDR3 reads CASSQAGRRLFF. CDR3 nucleotide sequence: TGTGCCAGCAGCCAAGCGGGTCGGAGGCTGTTTTTT.

The rearrangement uses TRBV7-9 and TRBJ2-7; D might be TRBD2 (5 bases). This CDR3 has 15 amino acids. Between the trimmed V and J ends, which lost 5 bases and 5 bases, there was a span of 19 bases. Germline CDR1 and CDR2: SEHNR and FQNEAQ (reference sequence). CDR3 loop: CASSAIGLLVDEQYF. The CDR3 DNA follows: TGTGCCAGCAGCGCTATTGGACTCCTAGTAGACGAGCAGTACTTC.

A few counts support this clone. This chain connects TRBV2 to TRBJ1-4; TRBD1 matches at 9 bases. The CDR3 is 14 residues long. J gave up 7 bases and V 6 bases, and 6 bases lay outside the gene matches. Germline V CDR1 and CDR2: SNHLY, FYNNEI. The CDR3 DNA reads TGTGCCAGCAGCCTTACAGGGGGCGGTGAAAAACTGTTTTTT. Encoded protein: CASSLTGGGEKLFF.

This chain joins TRBV9 and TRBJ2-5, with TRBD2 identical over 12 bases. CDR3 length: 18 amino acids. V dropped 0 bases and J dropped 4; count of bases not matched to a gene: 10. CDR1 and CDR2 from the germline V gene are SGDLS and YYNGEE. CDR3 sequence (DNA): TGTGCCAGCAGCGTAGGATCTAGCGGGGGGGCACACACAGAGACCCAGTACTTC. Its protein is CASSVGSSGGAHTETQYF.

The rearrangement joins TRBV19 to TRBJ1-2, with 7 bases lining up with TRBD1. CDR3 length: 17 residues. Germline lookup yields CDR1 LNHDA and CDR2 SQIVND (reference sequence). The J segment lost 6 bases and the V segment lost 3 bases, leaving 16 bases of the junction unmatched. DNA for the CDR3: TGTGCCAGTAGTATCCCCGGACAGGCCTCTGGGTCCAATGGCTACACCTTC. Encoded protein: CASSIPGQASGSNGYTF.